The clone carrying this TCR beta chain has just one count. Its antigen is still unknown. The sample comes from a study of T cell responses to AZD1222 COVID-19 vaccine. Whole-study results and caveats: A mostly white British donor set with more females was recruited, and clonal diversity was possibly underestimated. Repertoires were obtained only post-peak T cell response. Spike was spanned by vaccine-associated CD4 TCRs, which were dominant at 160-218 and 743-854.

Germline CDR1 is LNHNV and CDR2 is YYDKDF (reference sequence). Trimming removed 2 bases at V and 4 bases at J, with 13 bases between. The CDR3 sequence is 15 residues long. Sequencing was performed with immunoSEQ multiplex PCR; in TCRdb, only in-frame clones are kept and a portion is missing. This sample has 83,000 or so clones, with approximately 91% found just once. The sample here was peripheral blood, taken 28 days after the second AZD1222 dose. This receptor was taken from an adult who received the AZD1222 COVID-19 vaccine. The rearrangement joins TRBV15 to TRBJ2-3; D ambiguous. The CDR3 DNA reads TGTGCCACCAGCAGACCCAGCGTGGTCTCAGATACGCAGTATTTT. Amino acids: CATSRPSVVSDTQYF.